This T cell receptor (beta chain) is from a study of cytomegalovirus exposure and HLA in healthy donors. CDR1 and CDR2 from the germline V gene are SGDLS and YYNGEE. The CDR3 extends over 15 amino acids. Trimming stripped 3 bases from V and 3 bases from J, with 15 bases between. Amplification used 60 Vbeta primers and 13 Jbeta primers. In the original analysis: Later reanalysis found roughly 80 million unique TCR beta chains, some 10 million of them shared. Profiling relied on immunoSEQ multiplex PCR, and the TCRdb table lists in-frame clones only, not all of them. V and J calls and clone size follow that table, whereas D and trimming were derived from the DNA. The sample holds about 160,000 clones, less than 85% seen once. For this clone: Its matching antigen is unknown.

Study-wide points: Within an earlier analysis, most TCR beta V segments proved productive either about 90% or about 30% of the time.

This TCR was recovered from a man between 60 and 75 years old in good health and CMV-seronegative. This rearrangement joins TRBV9 to TRBJ1-1, with D possibly being TRBD1 (6 bases). Sequencing used PBMCs. The CDR3 reads CASSGTEIWDTEAFF. In DNA, the CDR3 is TGTGCCAGCAGCGGGACAGAAATCTGGGACACTGAAGCTTTCTTT.